A selection of T cell receptor beta chains follows, all from one sample in a study of long-term antiretroviral therapy in people with HIV. Produced via immunoSEQ multiplex PCR; TCRdb's table is partial and in-frame only. The sample shows about 39,000 clones, roughly nine tenths of them seen only once. The sequenced sample was unsorted PBMCs, obtained 1.2 years after starting antiretroviral therapy. The source of these receptors is a woman aged 50 to 65 with HIV. Both conserved end residues are part of each CDR3. The order of the fields is V gene, D gene, CDR3 protein. A D gene is named only where the DNA matches it firmly.

TRBV9 | - | CASSPSFGALNTEAFF
TRBV11-2 | - | CASSLGSAGSTDTQYF
TRBV6-6 | - | CASSRPKNIQYF
TRBV19 | - | CASSKGRVGTEAFF
TRBV19 | - | CASSIMQGSYGYTF
TRBV19 | - | CASSAPPKAFF
TRBV6-1 | TRBD2 | CASSEVVGGGKTGELFF
TRBV10-3 | TRBD2 | CAISAAVGTSGVNEQFF
TRBV18 | - | CASSPQAALEAFF
TRBV6-5 | - | CASSQSYEQYF
TRBV7-2 | TRBD1 | CASSLGQGGSPLHF
TRBV4-1 | - | CASSQAWSRYSDANTGELFF
TRBV6-5 | - | CASSAGRSNQPQHF
TRBV4-3 | - | CASSRTTVGATDTQYF
TRBV30 | - | CAWSQGGRETQYF
TRBV2 | - | CASSGVSRNTEAFF
TRBV2 | - | CASSPANYGYTF
TRBV7-3 | - | CASSSTGNTEAFF
TRBV2 | TRBD2 | CASSELAGGLINEQFF
TRBV7-9 | - | CASSFGAGAYGYTF
TRBV4-1 | - | CASSHDTDRYYEQYF
TRBV6-5 | - | CASSYGGTEAFF
TRBV7-9 | - | CASSLGPGTSSGANVLTF
TRBV7-2 | TRBD2 | CASSFTLSGLAGSSYEQYF
TRBV7-2 | TRBD2 | CASSPPAAGGTDTQYF
TRBV7-2 | TRBD2 | CASSSGLAGGKEQFF
TRBV4-1 | TRBD2 | CASSTFGTSGTDTQYF
TRBV2 | TRBD1 | CASRGPIGQGHYGYTF
TRBV30 | TRBD1 | CAWRGDSNNYGYTF
TRBV7-9 | - | CASSLNLRQGNTIYF
TRBV19 | - | CASSREFKYSNYGYTF
TRBV14 | - | CASSQALKGGRWTEAFF
TRBV29-1 | - | CSVEDYRGGGYTF
TRBV7-3 | - | CASSLKLRTEAFF
TRBV15 | - | CATSRDRGIQPQHF
TRBV27 | TRBD1 | CASSTQRTGSTEAFF
TRBV7-9 | - | CASSFAAGQETQYF
TRBV4-2 | TRBD2 | CASSQDGGGGDFTDTQYF
TRBV29-1 | TRBD1 | CSVDAGTGAYEQYF
TRBV10-2 | - | CASSEDTYEQYF
TRBV7-2 | - | CASSLGDGGNQPQHF
TRBV19 | - | CASRQNYEQYF
TRBV6-5 | TRBD1 | CASSWGQGTGELFF
TRBV5-1 | TRBD2 | CASSSGTGLAGGQTQYF
TRBV7-9 | - | CASSLGGRGANVLTF
TRBV6-5 | TRBD1 | CASTTGQGLSYEQYF
TRBV10-3 | - | CAISVAGEKLFF
TRBV9 | - | CASSVTGETQYF
TRBV27 | TRBD1 | CASSQTGVDGYTF
TRBV7-6 | TRBD1 | CASSLARTGNYGYTF
TRBV7-7 | - | CASSGRFSNQPQHF
TRBV5-6 | - | CASSLRGIAKNIQYF
TRBV12-5 | TRBD1 | CASGQGAGGEKLFF
TRBV27 | TRBD1 | CASSLTGGEGYGYTF
TRBV5-1 | TRBD1 | CASSTWTGGYTGELFF